One sample yielded the 25 T cell receptor beta chains listed below, sequenced in a study of blood T cell repertoires in COVID-19 (dated by TCRdb to about 2020). Library method: the immunoSEQ multiplex PCR assay. Imported from immuneACCESS, the table was reduced by TCRdb to in-frame sequences with V and J called. These copies leave out some clones; in studies compared against another copy, an unresolved V gene accounts for under half, and the cause of the remainder is not known. Counted in this sample were 150,000 to 200,000 clones; about 89% of them appeared once. Together, the top ten hold around 3.3% of the sample. Material: peripheral blood. These receptors were taken from a man aged 70 or older with acute or convalescent COVID-19.

This chain uses TRBV10-1 with TRBJ2-2, with 9 bases lining up with TRBD1. The CDR3 extends over 14 amino acids. The V segment lost 2 bases and the J segment 5 bases; nucleotides outside the gene matches: 0. From germline, CDR1 is WNHNN and CDR2 SYGVQD (reference sequence). The CDR3 sequence: CASSEGQGTGELFF. The CDR3 DNA sequence: TGCGCCAGCAGTGAGGGACAGGGGACCGGGGAGCTGTTTTTT.

The V and J genes are TRBV14 and TRBJ1-3; D is uncertain. Germline CDR1 is SGHDN and CDR2 is FVKESK. The CDR3 covers 16 residues. The germline V and J ends were trimmed by 0 bases and 4 bases, with 13 bases remaining between them. The CDR3 loop is CASSQDWAATGNTIYF. The DNA of the CDR3 is TGTGCCAGCAGCCAAGATTGGGCAGCCACGGGAAACACCATATATTTT. The full variable domain, in which reference TRBV14 and TRBJ1-3 provide the parts outside the CDR3, is EAGVTQFPSHSVIEKGQTVTLRCDPISGHDNLYWYRRVMGKEIKFLLHFVKESKQDESGMPNNRFLAERTGGTYSTLKVQPAELEDSGVYFCASSQDWAATGNTIYFGEGSWLTVV.

This clone was found once. The V gene is TRBV6-1, the J gene TRBJ2-7; D possibly corresponds to TRBD2 (5 bases). The CDR3 contains 15 residues. The germline V and J ends were trimmed by 2 bases and 6 bases, with 17 bases remaining between them. Germline V gene data show CDR1 as MNHNS and CDR2 as SASEGT. The CDR3 coding sequence is TGTGCCAGCAGTGAATATGAGAGGGCGTTCGGCGAGCAGTACTTC. Protein: CASSEYERAFGEQYF.

The chain employs TRBV5-1 and TRBJ2-2; TRBD2 agrees at 12 bases. Per germline, CDR1 SGHRS and CDR2 YFSETQ. CDR3 size: 16 residues. V was pared by 0 bases and J by 5 bases, with 2 bases of the junction left unmatched. The CDR3 DNA reads TGCGCCAGCAGCTTGGAACTAGCGGGGGGAACCGGGGAGCTGTTTTTT. This codes for CASSLELAGGTGELFF.

The chain is built from TRBV18 and TRBJ1-2; perhaps TRBD1 as D (6 bases). The CDR3 extends over 12 amino acids. V shed 3 bases and J shed 8 bases, with 10 bases lying between them. CDR1 and CDR2 (germline): KGHSH, LQKENI. The chain's CDR3 is CASSPLDSGYTF. The DNA for the CDR3 is TGTGCCAGCTCACCGCTGGACAGCGGCTACACCTTC.

The chain employs TRBV27 and TRBJ1-2; the match to TRBD1 covers 9 bases. V trimming: 6 bases; J trimming: 8 bases; junction bases outside the gene matches: 10. The CDR3 length is 14 residues. Germline CDR1 reads MNHEY; CDR2 reads SMNVEV (reference sequence). The CDR3 region is CASSFLDRGRGYTF. Here the CDR3 DNA reads TGTGCCAGCAGCTTTCTGGACAGGGGAAGGGGCTACACCTTC.

This rearrangement joins TRBV4-1 to TRBJ1-4; D is unresolved. Trimming cost V 4 bases and J 7 bases, with 4 bases left between them. Germline values: CDR1 MGHRA, CDR2 YSYEKL. The CDR3 runs 11 residues. The CDR3 DNA is TGCGCCAGCAGCCGCGTTGAAAAACTGTTTTTT. Protein: CASSRVEKLFF.

The chain uses TRBV28 and TRBJ1-1, with D perhaps TRBD1 (6 bases). Trimming removed 8 bases from V and 6 bases from J, with 16 bases in between. The CDR3 is made up of 13 amino acids. The V gene's germline CDR1 is MDHEN and CDR2 SYDVKM. This chain's CDR3 is CASSTRGAAEAFF. The CDR3 bases are TGTGCCAGCTCGACCCGGGGGGCCGCTGAAGCTTTCTTT. The whole variable domain, filled in from reference TRBV28 and TRBJ1-1, reads DVKVTQSSRYLVKRTGEKVFLECVQDMDHENMFWYRQDPGLGLRLIYFSYDVKMKEKGDIPEGYSVSREKKERFSLILESASTNQTSMYLCASSTRGAAEAFFGQGTRLTVV.

The chain is built from TRBV7-2 and TRBJ1-1, with unresolved D. This CDR3 spans 15 amino acids. Germline values: CDR1 SGHTA, CDR2 FQGNSA. V was shortened by 2 bases and J by 1 base, with 11 bases between the two germline ends. CDR3 loop: CASSLLGPGNTEAFF. The CDR3 nucleotides read TGTGCCAGCAGCTTATTAGGTCCGGGGAACACTGAAGCTTTCTTT.

This chain links TRBV28 with TRBJ1-4; 7 bases agree with TRBD1. Germline V gives CDR1 MDHEN, CDR2 SYDVKM. V lost 6 bases and J lost 4; bases outside the gene matches: 8. The CDR3 is 15 residues long. This chain's CDR3 is CASSPTGASNEKLFF. The CDR3 nucleotides read TGTGCCAGCAGCCCCACAGGGGCTAGTAATGAAAAACTGTTTTTT. The complete variable domain, with remaining parts taken from reference TRBV28 and TRBJ1-4, reads DVKVTQSSRYLVKRTGEKVFLECVQDMDHENMFWYRQDPGLGLRLIYFSYDVKMKEKGDIPEGYSVSREKKERFSLILESASTNQTSMYLCASSPTGASNEKLFFGSGTQLSVL.

V gene TRBV11-3 combines with J gene TRBJ1-1, with TRBD1 matching 8 bases. CDR1 is SGHNT and CDR2 is YENEEA in the germline V gene. Trimming took 0 bases from V and 5 from J; bases not matched to a gene: 11. There are 17 residues in the CDR3. DNA of the CDR3: TGTGCCAGCAGCTTAGATTGGACAGGGATAAAGAAGACTGAAGCTTTCTTT. It yields the protein CASSLDWTGIKKTEAFF.

The chain uses TRBV5-8 and TRBJ2-6; TRBD1 aligns across 8 bases. The germline CDR1 and CDR2 sequences are SGHTS and YDEGEE. The V segment lost 3 bases and the J segment 3 bases; nucleotides outside the gene matches: 2. The CDR3 loop spans 15 amino acids. In nucleotides, the CDR3 is TGTGCCAGCAGCTGGACAGGGAATGGGGCCAACGTCCTGACTTTC. Translating gives CASSWTGNGANVLTF.

This sequence joins TRBV4-1 and TRBJ2-1; 12 bases line up with TRBD2. Looked up from germline, CDR1 is MGHRA and CDR2 is YSYEKL. CDR3 length: 15 amino acids. With V trimmed by 6 bases and J by 5 bases, 5 bases remained unmatched. CDR3 coding DNA: TGCGCCAGCAGGACGGGACTAGCGGGCGACAATGAGCAGTTCTTC. Translation: CASRTGLAGDNEQFF.

This chain joins TRBV28 and TRBJ1-1; possible D gene TRBD1, 6 bases. Germline CDR1 MDHEN, CDR2 SYDVKM. The CDR3 has 11 amino acids. CDR3 residues: CSSRYQGRAFF. The DNA for the CDR3 is TGTTCATCAAGGTATCAGGGGAGAGCTTTCTTT.

J is TRBJ2-3 and V is TRBV5-4; no firm D call. Trimming stripped 1 base from V and 5 bases from J, with 5 bases between. The CDR3 totals 12 residues. Germline loops: CDR1 SGHNT, CDR2 YYREEE (reference sequence). The DNA of the CDR3 is TGTGCCAGCAGCTTGATCCGAGATACGCAGTATTTT. Translated: CASSLIRDTQYF.

V and J are TRBV4-1 and TRBJ1-4, with 7 bases aligning to TRBD1. CDR3 length: 15 residues. Germline loops: CDR1 MGHRA, CDR2 YSYEKL. V was clipped by 3 bases and J by 3 bases; unmatched bases: 4. CDR3 loop: CASSHLRGANEKLFF. The CDR3 bases are TGCGCCAGCAGCCACCTCAGGGGGGCTAATGAAAAACTGTTTTTT.

The V and J genes are TRBV30 and TRBJ2-1; a weak D match, TRBD2 (6 bases). V lost 2 bases and J 5 bases, leaving 10 bases between the germline ends. This CDR3 is built from 13 residues. Germline V lookup: CDR1 GTSNPN, CDR2 SVGIG (reference sequence). For the CDR3, the DNA is TGTGCCTGGAGTATCGGGACTGACAATGAGCAGTTCTTC. This encodes CAWSIGTDNEQFF.

The chain uses TRBV9 and TRBJ2-3; 13 positions match TRBD2. Trimming at V came to 3 bases and at J to 2 bases, leaving 3 bases not matched to a gene. From germline, CDR1 is SGDLS and CDR2 YYNGEE. This CDR3 is built from 16 residues. Here the CDR3 DNA reads TGTGCCAGCAGCGCGGGACTAGCGGGGCACACAGATACGCAGTATTTT. Its protein product is CASSAGLAGHTDTQYF.

The V and J genes are TRBV7-8 and TRBJ2-7; D is perhaps TRBD1 (8 bases). Germline assignment: CDR1 SGHVS and CDR2 FQNEAQ. This CDR3 spans 16 amino acids. The V end lost 2 bases, the J end lost 2 bases, and 16 bases lay between the germline ends. The CDR3 nucleotides are TGTGCCAGCAGCTTACAGGGGGCGGGAGTCACCTACGAGCAGTACTTC. Its protein is CASSLQGAGVTYEQYF.

The J gene is TRBJ1-1, the V gene TRBV25-1; perhaps TRBD1 as D (6 bases). This CDR3 comprises 15 residues. With 4 bases removed from V and 2 bases from J, the gap between germline ends came to 14 bases. Germline assignment: CDR1 MGHDK and CDR2 SYGVNS. The CDR3, as DNA: TGTGCCAGCAGTGCCCTTGGACAGATAAACACTGAAGCTTTCTTT. It specifies CASSALGQINTEAFF. Using reference TRBV25-1 and TRBJ1-1 for the parts outside the CDR3, the full variable domain is EADIYQTPRYLVIGTGKKITLECSQTMGHDKMYWYQQDPGMELHLIHYSYGVNSTEKGDLSSESTVSRIRTEHFPLTLESARPSHTSQYLCASSALGQINTEAFFGQGTRLTVV.

V usage is TRBV7-2 and J usage is TRBJ2-1, with 10 nucleotides matching TRBD2. The CDR3 consists of 14 residues. Per the germline V gene, CDR1 is SGHTA and CDR2 is FQGNSA. V trimming: 4 bases; J trimming: 11 bases; junction bases outside the gene matches: 8. The CDR3 loop is CASSSGLAEGKQFF. The CDR3 DNA is TGTGCCAGCAGCTCTGGACTAGCGGAGGGGAAGCAGTTCTTC.

The chain carries TRBV6-5 and TRBJ2-1; D may be TRBD1 (5 bases). The CDR3 has 13 amino acids. V lost 2 bases and J 10 bases, leaving 12 bases between the germline ends. The germline CDR1 and CDR2 sequences are MNHEY and SVGAGI. The CDR3 is CASSYPRTLEQFF. In DNA, the CDR3 is TGTGCCAGCAGTTACCCAAGGACACTAGAGCAGTTCTTC.

The J gene is TRBJ2-5, the V gene TRBV5-1; 10 bases agree with TRBD2. The CDR3 extends over 15 amino acids. The germline V gene encodes CDR1 SGHRS and CDR2 YFSETQ. After removal of 0 bases from V and 5 bases from J, the junction contained 4 bases not matched to a gene. The CDR3 region is CASSLAATSGETQYF. In DNA form, the CDR3 reads TGCGCCAGCAGCTTGGCCGCGACTAGCGGGGAGACCCAGTACTTC.

The chain is built from TRBV10-3 and TRBJ1-6, with D unclear. Looked up from germline, CDR1 is ENHRY and CDR2 is SYGVKD. V was shortened by 0 bases and J by 6 bases, with 15 bases between the two germline ends. The CDR3 contains 17 residues. The CDR3 nucleotides read TGTGCCATCAGTGAGTCTGGAGGGCCGGGTACTAATTCACCCCTCCACTTT. It yields the protein CAISESGGPGTNSPLHF.

This chain connects TRBV20-1 to TRBJ1-1, with D possibly TRBD1 on 6 matching bases. Trimming cost V 3 bases and J 3 bases, with 11 bases left between them. This CDR3 region has 13 residues. CDR1 and CDR2 from the germline V gene are DFQATT and SNEGSKA (reference sequence). CDR3 sequence: CSASRGYDTEAFF. CDR3 coding DNA: TGCAGTGCTAGTAGGGGGTATGACACTGAAGCTTTCTTT.